This T cell receptor (beta chain) is drawn from a study of T cell repertoires in cytomegalovirus infection. TCRdb fed the reads into MiXCR, producing one record per CDR3 protein. The sample contains about 180,000 distinct CDR3 sequences, around an eighth of which appear only once. Germline loops: CDR1 SGHVS, CDR2 FQNEAQ. The CDR3 extends over 11 amino acids. This clonotype was detected a few times. The junction does not match germline at one end; this may be a read error. This rearrangement joins TRBV7-8 to TRBJ1-2, with TRBD1 as a possible D gene (5 bases). This clonotype was sampled from a human donor in good health (CMV status not recorded). Some clones in this sample may be carry-over from other donors' samples. The sample was PBMCs. CDR3 DNA sequence: TGTGCCAGCAGCACCCAGGGTCCTCTCCCCTTC. It codes for CASSTQGPLPF.